One sample yielded the 25 T cell receptor beta chains listed below, sequenced in a study of cytomegalovirus exposure and HLA in healthy donors. Sequenced by immunoSEQ multiplex PCR; TCRdb stores in-frame clones only, minus some. The profile shows about 280,000 clones, 88% of them singletons. The sequenced sample consisted of PBMCs. The source of these receptors is a woman aged 18-29 years in good health and CMV-seronegative.

The chain links TRBV6-6 to TRBJ1-5, with D possibly TRBD1 on 5 matching bases. The CDR3 sequence is 15 residues long. The V end was cut by 6 bases, the J end by 0 bases, with 12 bases between. Germline CDR1 MNHNY, CDR2 SVGAGI (reference sequence). This CDR3 is CASSPTAYSNQPQHF. The CDR3 nucleotides read TGTGCCAGCAGCCCGACAGCTTATAGCAATCAGCCCCAGCATTTT.

CDR3: CASAPGQGTLEGSPLHF. Here the CDR3 DNA reads TGCGCCAGCGCTCCGGGACAGGGAACCCTTGAGGGTTCACCCCTCCACTTT. The chain is built from TRBV4-1 and TRBJ1-6; TRBD1 agrees at 9 bases. Germline assignment: CDR1 MGHRA and CDR2 YSYEKL. V lost 8 bases to trimming and J lost 9 bases; unmatched junction nucleotides: 17. The CDR3 consists of 17 residues.

The chain employs TRBV4-2 and TRBJ2-5, with 7 nucleotides matching TRBD2. CDR1 LGHNA and CDR2 YNFKEQ come from the germline V gene. The CDR3 is made up of 18 amino acids. V lost 3 bases and J lost 1; bases outside the gene matches: 14. The CDR3 region is CASSQAGGGGGIQETQYF. The CDR3 region has the DNA TGTGCCAGCAGCCAGGCAGGTGGTGGCGGGGGAATCCAAGAGACCCAGTACTTC.

The gene calls are TRBV4-3 and TRBJ2-1, with 11 positions matching TRBD2. Germline lookup yields CDR1 LGHNA and CDR2 YSLEER. The CDR3 sequence is 15 residues long. The V segment lost 4 bases and the J segment 4 bases; nucleotides outside the gene matches: 3. The CDR3 loop is CASSPGLAEYNEQFF. The DNA for the CDR3 is TGCGCCAGCAGCCCGGGACTAGCGGAATACAATGAGCAGTTCTTC.

The rearrangement joins TRBV13 to TRBJ1-1; D gene unclear. Looked up from germline, CDR1 is PRHDT and CDR2 is FYEKMQ (reference sequence). There are 13 residues in the CDR3. Trimming took off 1 base at V and 7 bases at J, with 10 bases between the two ends. CDR3 DNA sequence: TGTGCCAGCAGCTTAGATAGGGAGGTTGAAGCTTTCTTT. It encodes CASSLDREVEAFF.

This chain links TRBV10-2 with TRBJ1-5; TRBD1 aligns across 8 bases. J lost 6 bases, V lost 3 bases, and 1 base had no gene match. Germline lookup yields CDR1 WSHSY and CDR2 SAAADI. This CDR3 is 13 amino acids long. CDR3 region: CASSDRGRQPQHF. The CDR3 DNA reads as TGCGCCAGCAGTGACAGGGGGCGTCAGCCCCAGCATTTT.

The gene calls are TRBV28 and TRBJ1-2; D not resolved. Germline CDR1 reads MDHEN; CDR2 reads SYDVKM. This CDR3 spans 14 amino acids. Trimming removed 2 bases from V and 2 bases from J, with 9 bases in between. In DNA form, the CDR3 reads TGTGCCAGCAGTTTAGGGCAGACCAACTATGGCTACACCTTC. The encoded protein is CASSLGQTNYGYTF.

The V and J genes are TRBV7-9 and TRBJ2-6; D is perhaps TRBD2 (6 bases). V lost 5 bases to trimming and J lost 3 bases, with 11 bases between them. The CDR3 runs 15 residues. CDR1 SEHNR and CDR2 FQNEAQ come from the germline V gene (reference sequence). The CDR3 protein is CASSRTKVGANVLTF. The DNA of the CDR3 is TGTGCCAGCAGCAGGACTAAGGTTGGGGCCAACGTCCTGACTTTC.

This clone was seen once. The V gene is TRBV27, the J gene TRBJ2-1; tentative D call: TRBD1 (6 bases). Per germline, CDR1 MNHEY and CDR2 SMNVEV (reference sequence). V was clipped by 5 bases and J by 12 bases, with 11 bases between them. The CDR3 runs 11 residues. The CDR3 region has the DNA TGTGCCAGCAGTGCCTCGACAGGGCAGTTCTTC. As protein: CASSASTGQFF.

V usage is TRBV28 and J usage is TRBJ2-2; tentatively, D is TRBD2 (5 bases). Per the germline V gene, CDR1 is MDHEN and CDR2 is SYDVKM. The length of the CDR3 is 16 residues. The V end was cut by 3 bases, the J end by 6 bases, with 17 bases between. DNA for the CDR3: TGTGCCAGCAGTTTTACCGGGCCCAGCGGACCCGGGGAGCTGTTTTTT. Translated, it gives CASSFTGPSGPGELFF.

CDR3 nucleotides: TGTGCCACCCGAGCCCAGCCAGGGCGGAGCGAGCAGTACTTC. Translated, it gives CATRAQPGRSEQYF. The V and J genes are TRBV28 and TRBJ2-7; TRBD1 might be the D (5 bases). The V and J ends lost 10 bases and 6 bases respectively, with 22 bases between them. The CDR3 covers 14 residues. Germline CDR1 and CDR2: MDHEN and SYDVKM.

The rearrangement uses TRBV2 and TRBJ1-2; TRBD1 is a possible D gene (5 bases). CDR1 is SNHLY, CDR2 FYNNEI, per germline. The CDR3 extends over 13 amino acids. The ends were cut back, 9 bases at V and 5 bases at J, with 16 bases in the middle. This CDR3 reads CARLKEGLYGYTF. The CDR3 region has the DNA TGTGCCAGATTAAAGGAGGGACTTTATGGCTACACCTTC.

The V and J genes are TRBV7-8 and TRBJ2-3; TRBD2 agrees at 7 bases. Germline V gene sequence: CDR1 SGHVS, CDR2 FQNEAQ. V shed 8 bases, J shed 7 bases, and the junction held 21 bases outside the gene matches. The CDR3 runs 17 residues. CDR3 bases: TGTGCCAGCGGCGCCCCCTCCCTGCGGGAGAGCGCTCATACGCAGTATTTT. Protein sequence: CASGAPSLRESAHTQYF.

Here the CDR3 DNA reads TGTGCCAGCAGCGTAGATGGCGGGTTCCGTAACGGTGAGCAGTTCTTC. Protein: CASSVDGGFRNGEQFF. The chain uses TRBV9 and TRBJ2-1, with D perhaps matching TRBD2 (5 bases). The germline V gene encodes CDR1 SGDLS and CDR2 YYNGEE. The CDR3 covers 16 residues. The ends were cut back, 0 bases at V and 9 bases at J, with 19 bases in the middle. Based on the CDR3 plus reference TRBV9 and TRBJ2-1, the full variable domain is DSGVTQTPKHLITATGQRVTLRCSPRSGDLSVYWYQQSLDQGLQFLIQYYNGEERAKGNILERFSAQQFPDLHSELNLSSLELGDSALYFCASSVDGGFRNGEQFFGPGTRLTVL.

The chain carries TRBV6-1 and TRBJ2-1; D is undetermined. V dropped 2 bases and J dropped 4 bases, with 6 bases sitting between them. Germline CDR1 MNHNS, CDR2 SASEGT. The CDR3 is 13 residues long. The DNA for the CDR3 is TGTGCCAGCAGTGAACCGCTATACAATGAGCAGTTCTTC. It specifies CASSEPLYNEQFF.

The chain combines TRBV28 with TRBJ1-3, with D possibly being TRBD1 (6 bases). The CDR3 runs to 16 residues. CDR1 MDHEN and CDR2 SYDVKM come from the germline V gene. V lost 5 bases to trimming and J lost 3 bases, with 17 bases between them. The CDR3 here is CASSDVEQGYGNTIYF. The CDR3 DNA reads TGTGCCAGCAGTGACGTAGAACAGGGTTATGGAAACACCATATATTTT.

The rearrangement links TRBV10-3 to TRBJ1-2, with D possibly TRBD1 on 5 matching bases. Germline lookup yields CDR1 ENHRY and CDR2 SYGVKD. Between the trimmed V and J ends, which lost 3 bases and 5 bases, there was a span of 16 bases. The CDR3 is made up of 15 amino acids. The CDR3 sequence is CAISDIREITYGYTF. The CDR3 nucleotides are TGTGCCATCAGTGATATCAGGGAAATCACTTATGGCTACACCTTC.

The sample holds one count of this clone. This chain links TRBV29-1 with TRBJ2-2, with D unclear. Per the germline V gene, CDR1 is SQVTM and CDR2 is ANQGSEA. The CDR3 has 11 amino acids. The V and J ends lost 7 bases and 3 bases respectively, with 6 bases between them. The CDR3 spells CSGRDTGELFF. CDR3 DNA sequence: TGCAGCGGTAGAGACACCGGGGAGCTGTTTTTT.

The CDR3 protein is CASSPDIYTF. The DNA for the CDR3 is TGTGCCAGTAGCCCGGACATCTACACCTTC. The genes are TRBV7-6 and TRBJ1-2; the D gene is possibly TRBD1 (5 bases). CDR3 length: 10 residues. Deletions cut 9 bases from V and 10 bases from J, with 12 bases between. Germline-derived CDR1 and CDR2 are SGHVS and FNYEAQ.

J is TRBJ2-5 and V is TRBV28; TRBD1 matches 10 bases. Germline V gene data show CDR1 as MDHEN and CDR2 as SYDVKM. V was pared by 6 bases and J by 9 bases, with 4 bases of the junction left unmatched. The CDR3 spans 12 residues. CDR3 sequence: CASRLTGGAQYF. The CDR3 DNA reads TGTGCCAGCAGATTGACAGGGGGCGCCCAGTACTTC. The full variable domain, rest sourced from reference TRBV28 and TRBJ2-5, is DVKVTQSSRYLVKRTGEKVFLECVQDMDHENMFWYRQDPGLGLRLIYFSYDVKMKEKGDIPEGYSVSREKKERFSLILESASTNQTSMYLCASRLTGGAQYFGPGTRLLVL.

V is TRBV5-1 and J is TRBJ2-1; possibly TRBD2 for D (5 bases). The germline gives CDR1 SGHRS, CDR2 YFSETQ. The CDR3 has 13 amino acids. The V and J ends lost 4 bases and 9 bases respectively, with 14 bases between them. The CDR3 region has the DNA TGCGCCAGCAGCGCTACCATAAGCGGTGAGCAGTTCTTC. It encodes CASSATISGEQFF.

The chain employs TRBV5-1 and TRBJ2-1, with 9 bases identical to TRBD2. Germline CDR1 reads SGHRS; CDR2 reads YFSETQ. There are 18 residues in the CDR3. The V gene end was trimmed by 0 bases and the J gene end by 9 bases; junction bases not matched to a gene: 16. The CDR3 is CASSLASSSSGISREQFF. The CDR3 DNA follows: TGCGCCAGCAGCTTGGCCTCTTCATCTAGCGGGATATCGCGTGAGCAGTTCTTC.

The rearrangement joins TRBV7-9 to TRBJ2-1; possible D gene TRBD2, 6 bases. Germline V lookup: CDR1 SEHNR, CDR2 FQNEAQ (reference sequence). CDR3 size: 14 residues. V was clipped by 5 bases and J by 7 bases, with 15 bases between them. The CDR3: CASSAPGVTNEQFF. The CDR3 DNA is TGTGCCAGCAGCGCCCCGGGGGTGACTAATGAGCAGTTCTTC.

This chain joins TRBV28 and TRBJ2-7; 7 nucleotides line up with TRBD1. The CDR3 extends over 14 amino acids. Germline lookup yields CDR1 MDHEN and CDR2 SYDVKM. V shed 2 bases and J 5 bases; nucleotides not matched to a gene: 6. DNA for the CDR3: TGTGCCAGCAGTTTACGACAGGGTCACAACGAGCAGTACTTC. This translates into CASSLRQGHNEQYF.

CDR3 coding DNA: TGTGCCAGCAGGGGCCACAGGGGGATTAGCACAGATACGCAGTATTTT. It yields the protein CASRGHRGISTDTQYF. This sequence joins TRBV25-1 and TRBJ2-3; 8 nucleotides agree with TRBD1. With V trimmed by 6 bases and J by 0 bases, 8 bases remained unmatched. The CDR3 is 16 residues long. CDR1 and CDR2 (germline): MGHDK, SYGVNS.